This T cell receptor beta chain is from a study of low-dose radiotherapy and immunotherapy resistance in tumors (dated 2022 in TCRdb). Concerning the study at large: Patients in Cohort 1 were given 0.5 Gy per fraction every 2 weeks, and the prescribed total PTV dose was 6.5 Gy. In Cohort 2, 1 Gy per fraction was delivered every two weeks, for a total of 13 Gy over 26 weeks. Nivolumab and ipilimumab were both given intravenously, with nivolumab at a 240 mg flat dose every two weeks and ipilimumab at 1 mg/kg every six weeks. Intravenous cyclophosphamide at 200 mg/m2 was administered every two weeks, one day ahead of each radiation and immunotherapy administration. Aspirin 300 mg was taken orally once daily by patients for four cycles, starting on cycle 1 day 1. The trial did not randomize participants into treatment groups. Eight patients were included in the translational analysis: three from the first dose cohort and the first five from the second dose cohort.

This clonotype was observed many times. Its antigen specificity is not known. No much larger clone is present one base from it, and per-base qualities are unavailable. The reads were generated on an Illumina HiSeq 2500. First-strand cDNA was synthesized using Superscript III and a set of TRAV- and TRBV-specific primers, so that both TCRalpha and TCRbeta chains were covered. TCRs were amplified with Phusion for around 20 PCR cycles, with a constant-region primer paired with the adapter attached to the V primers. The isolated mRNA was amplified using the MessageAmp II aRNA Amplification Kit, with in vitro transcription performed for approximately 16 hours at 37 degrees C. The Dynabeads mRNA DIRECT Purification Kit was used to isolate the mRNA for TCR sequencing. Indexed Illumina adapters were added in a second Phusion PCR of roughly 27 cycles, and the PCR products were purified with AMPure XP beads. The authors' pipeline ran thus. Custom Perl scripts were used to pool TCR sequences that encoded the same protein, to remove out-of-frame sequences, and to calculate the abundance of each clonotype. Any TCR sequence backed by just one read was left out of the analysis. The metrics used to describe the repertoires included Shannon entropy, Gini index, clonality, richness, and the frequency of TCRs shared between repertoires. Using fastp at Q25 and MiXCR, TCRdb reprocessed the public reads and kept productive beta chains. Rows are combined by CDR3 protein, so each entry shows the most common genes and DNA. The V and J calls and clone size are TCRdb's, not the authors'. The sample table records some 100,000 distinct CDR3 sequences; 20% to 25% of these occur just once. Roughly 4.3% of the sample is in the top ten clones.

Trimming at the junction amounts to 1 base on V and 8 bases on J, and the germline ends lie 12 bases apart. The CDR3 runs 15 amino acids, cysteine and phenylalanine included. Left in the record is the CDR3 DNA by itself, 45 bases read in frame from the first base. According to the germline V gene (reference sequence), CDR1 reads LGHDT and CDR2 reads YNNKEL. According to the study, the label for this sample's time point signals: after trial treatment. The sample's treatment or condition label is to be understood as: LDRT plus nivolumab, ipilimumab, low-dose cyclophosphamide and aspirin (RACIN trial). The donors came from RACIN, which was a single-arm phase I dose-escalation trial that paired nivolumab and ipilimumab with aspirin, low-dose cyclophosphamide and low-dose radiotherapy. To be eligible, a patient needed to have an advanced solid tumor that was TIL-negative.

The chain is made from TRBV3-1 and TRBJ1-6; a tentative D match to TRBD1 spans 5 bases. This material consisted of PBMCs, taken after low-dose radiotherapy plus immunotherapy. This TCR was sampled from a male donor with prostate cancer. At the DNA level, the sequence is TGTGCCAGCAGCCAAGGGGACCGTGGGCATTCACCCCTCCACTTT. It is translated as CASSQGDRGHSPLHF.